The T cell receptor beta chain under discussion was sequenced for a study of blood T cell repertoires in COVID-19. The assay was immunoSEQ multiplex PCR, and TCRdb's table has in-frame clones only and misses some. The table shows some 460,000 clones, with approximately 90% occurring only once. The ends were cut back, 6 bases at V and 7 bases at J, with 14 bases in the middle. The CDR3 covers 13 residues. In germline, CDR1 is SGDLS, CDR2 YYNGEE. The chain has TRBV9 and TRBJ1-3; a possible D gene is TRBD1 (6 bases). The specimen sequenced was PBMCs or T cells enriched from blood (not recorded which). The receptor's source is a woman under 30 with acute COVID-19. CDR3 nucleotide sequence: TGTGCCAGCAACAGGGAAGACAGTAACACCATATATTTT. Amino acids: CASNREDSNTIYF.